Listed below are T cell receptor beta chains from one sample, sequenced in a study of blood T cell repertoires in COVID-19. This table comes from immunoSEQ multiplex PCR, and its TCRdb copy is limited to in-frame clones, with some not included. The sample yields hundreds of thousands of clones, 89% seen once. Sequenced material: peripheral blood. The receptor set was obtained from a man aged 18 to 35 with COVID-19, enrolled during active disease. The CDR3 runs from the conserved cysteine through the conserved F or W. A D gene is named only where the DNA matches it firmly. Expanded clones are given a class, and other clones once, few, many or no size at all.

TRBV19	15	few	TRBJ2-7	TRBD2	TGTGCCAGTAGCCCCGGGGGGGCACCAAACTACGAGCAGTACTTC	CASSPGGAPNYEQYF
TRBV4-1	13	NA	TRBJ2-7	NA	TGCGCCAGCAGCCAAGATAGGGGTCGCGAGCAGTACTTC	CASSQDRGREQYF
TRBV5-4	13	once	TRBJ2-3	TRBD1	TGTGCCAGCAGCAAGGACAGGACAGATACGCAGTATTTT	CASSKDRTDTQYF
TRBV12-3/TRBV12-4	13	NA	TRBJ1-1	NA	TGTGCCAGCAGTTTAGTGAGGAGCACTGAAGCTTTCTTT	CASSLVRSTEAFF
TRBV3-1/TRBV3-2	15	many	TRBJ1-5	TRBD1	TGTGCCAGCAGCCAAACGGACAGGGGGAATCAGCCCCAGCATTTT	CASSQTDRGNQPQHF
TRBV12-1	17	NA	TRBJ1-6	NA	TGTGCCAGCAGCCCCCGCGGCCTAAGGGGATATAATTCACCCCTCCACTTT	CASSPRGLRGYNSPLHF
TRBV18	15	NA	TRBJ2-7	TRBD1	TGTGCCAGCTCGGGGGCCGGGACAGGAGCCTACGAGCAGTACTTC	CASSGAGTGAYEQYF
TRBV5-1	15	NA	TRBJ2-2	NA	TGCGCCAGCAGCTTGGCAGCAGGGGATCCCGGGGAGCTGTTTTTT	CASSLAAGDPGELFF
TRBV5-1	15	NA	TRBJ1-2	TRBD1	TGCGCCAGCACCACCCTTCCGGGACAGATCTATGGCTACACCTTC	CASTTLPGQIYGYTF
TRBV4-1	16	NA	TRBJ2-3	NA	TGCGCCAGCAGCCAAGATTCTCGTGGGAGCTCAGATACGCAGTATTTT	CASSQDSRGSSDTQYF
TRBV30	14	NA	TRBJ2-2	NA	TGTGCCTGGAGTGCGACTAGGGGCACCGGGGAGCTGTTTTTT	CAWSATRGTGELFF
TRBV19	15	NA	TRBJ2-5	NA	TGTGCCAGTAGTCCCTGGAGGAGTCAAGGGGAGACCCAGTACTTC	CASSPWRSQGETQYF
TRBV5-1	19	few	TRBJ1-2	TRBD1	TGCGCCAGCAGCTTGGACCCCCGACAGGGGGCTATAGGGAGTTCGGGCTACACCTTC	CASSLDPRQGAIGSSGYTF
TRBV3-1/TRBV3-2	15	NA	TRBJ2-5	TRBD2	TGTGCCAGCAGCGGGAGCGGGGGGGCAGGTGAGACCCAGTACTTC	CASSGSGGAGETQYF
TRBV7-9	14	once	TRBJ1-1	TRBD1	TGTGCCAGCAGCCTACAGGGGTCTAGTGCTGAAGCTTTCTTT	CASSLQGSSAEAFF
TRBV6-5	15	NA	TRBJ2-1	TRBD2	TGTGCCAGCAGTCACCTTTGGACTAGCGGGAATGAGCAGTTCTTC	CASSHLWTSGNEQFF